These 2 T cell receptor beta chains originate from one sample sequenced in a study of T cell responses to AZD1222 COVID-19 vaccine. TCRdb's copy holds only in-frame clones and misses some; the assay was immunoSEQ multiplex PCR. Of 140,000 to 150,000 clones in the sample, more than 85% were seen once. The sample here was peripheral blood, taken on day 0 of AZD1222 vaccination. The receptor source for this set is an adult in good health.

This sequence joins TRBV5-1 and TRBJ2-7; TRBD1 might be the D (5 bases). The CDR3 is 12 amino acids. V shed 3 bases and J shed 3 bases, with 7 bases lying between them. The V gene's germline CDR1 is SGHRS and CDR2 YFSETQ. Here the CDR3 reads CASSSQGYEQYF. The CDR3, as DNA: TGCGCCAGCAGCTCGCAGGGCTACGAGCAGTACTTC.

The chain joins TRBV10-1 to TRBJ1-2, with 7 positions matching TRBD1. V lost 6 bases, J lost 5 bases, and 6 bases stayed unmatched. There are 13 residues in the CDR3. Germline values: CDR1 WNHNN, CDR2 SYGVQD (reference sequence). The CDR3, as DNA: TGCGCCAGCAGAGGAGACAGGGTTTATGGCTACACCTTC. It encodes CASRGDRVYGYTF.